The clone carrying this T cell receptor beta chain was counted a few times. The antigen remains undetermined. The CDR3 is 15 amino acids. The V end was cut by 7 bases, the J end by 2 bases, with 17 bases between. The V gene's germline CDR1 is MDHEN and CDR2 SYDVKM. The data stem from a study of blood T cells in healthy people across ages. Study-level results: Age showed a roughly linear inverse relationship with TCR beta diversity per million T cells.

Then a second PCR, running roughly 7 to 11 cycles, was carried out with a sample-barcoded 5' primer and a J-beta primer mix. The authors tagged each cDNA molecule using a template-switch adaptor with 12 random nucleotides. Every sample returned 2.5 million or more CDR3-containing paired-end reads. TCRdb processed the 5' RACE reads anew with MiXCR; each CDR3 protein has one entry. The table records about 1,500,000 distinct CDR3 sequences, roughly 40% of them present only once. The study recruited healthy Caucasian donors from Russia who were aged about 6 to 100. V is TRBV28 and J is TRBJ1-2; D is uncertain. The TCR originated in a woman in her late teens or twenties in good health. Material for sequencing was blood. In DNA form, the CDR3 reads TGTGCCAGCACCGAGCTCGGGAGGGAGAACTATGGCTACACCTTC. Amino acid sequence: CASTELGRENYGYTF.